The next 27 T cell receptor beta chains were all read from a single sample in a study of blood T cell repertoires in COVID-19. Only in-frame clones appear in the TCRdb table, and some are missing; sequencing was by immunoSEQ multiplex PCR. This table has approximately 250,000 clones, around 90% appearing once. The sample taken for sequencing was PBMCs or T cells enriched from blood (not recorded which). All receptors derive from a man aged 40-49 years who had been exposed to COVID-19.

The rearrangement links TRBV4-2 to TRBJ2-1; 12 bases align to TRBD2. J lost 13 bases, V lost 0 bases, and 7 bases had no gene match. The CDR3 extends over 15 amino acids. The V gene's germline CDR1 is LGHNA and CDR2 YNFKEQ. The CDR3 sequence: CASSQELLAGGNQFF. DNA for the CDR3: TGTGCCAGCAGCCAAGAGTTGCTAGCGGGAGGGAATCAGTTCTTC.

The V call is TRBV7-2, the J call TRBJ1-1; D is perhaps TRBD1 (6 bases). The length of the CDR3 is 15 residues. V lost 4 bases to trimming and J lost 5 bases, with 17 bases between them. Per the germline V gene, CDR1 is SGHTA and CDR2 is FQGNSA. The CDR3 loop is CASSSGARETTEAFF. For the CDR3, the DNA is TGTGCCAGCAGCTCAGGGGCGAGGGAGACGACTGAAGCTTTCTTT.

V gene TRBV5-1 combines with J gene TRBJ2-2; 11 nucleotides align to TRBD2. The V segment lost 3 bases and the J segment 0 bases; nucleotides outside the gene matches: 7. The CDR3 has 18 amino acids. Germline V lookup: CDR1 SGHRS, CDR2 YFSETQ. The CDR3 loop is CASSSLGTSGTNTGELFF. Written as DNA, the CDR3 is TGCGCCAGCAGCTCCCTAGGGACTAGCGGAACGAACACCGGGGAGCTGTTTTTT.

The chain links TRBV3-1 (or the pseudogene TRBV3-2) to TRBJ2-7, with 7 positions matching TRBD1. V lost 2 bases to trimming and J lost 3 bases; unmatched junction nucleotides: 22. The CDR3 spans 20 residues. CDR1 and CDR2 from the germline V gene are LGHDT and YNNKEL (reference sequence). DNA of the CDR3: TGTGCCAGCAGCCAAAAACCGGGACAGAAGACAATAGACTGGCTCTACGAGCAGTACTTC. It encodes CASSQKPGQKTIDWLYEQYF.

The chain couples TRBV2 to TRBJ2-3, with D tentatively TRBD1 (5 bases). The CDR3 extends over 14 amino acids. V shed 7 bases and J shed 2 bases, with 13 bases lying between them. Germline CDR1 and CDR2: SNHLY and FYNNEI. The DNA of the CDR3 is TGTGCCAGCAAGGGCTTGGGGCCCACAGATACGCAGTATTTT. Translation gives CASKGLGPTDTQYF.

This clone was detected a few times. This chain's CDR3 is CSVEGTDQETQYF. For the CDR3, the DNA is TGCAGCGTTGAAGGGACAGACCAAGAGACCCAGTACTTC. The chain is built from TRBV29-1 and TRBJ2-5; D may be TRBD1 (6 bases). This CDR3 region has 13 residues. The germline V gene has CDR1 SQVTM and CDR2 ANQGSEA. The germline V and J ends were trimmed by 1 base and 0 bases, with 6 bases remaining between them.

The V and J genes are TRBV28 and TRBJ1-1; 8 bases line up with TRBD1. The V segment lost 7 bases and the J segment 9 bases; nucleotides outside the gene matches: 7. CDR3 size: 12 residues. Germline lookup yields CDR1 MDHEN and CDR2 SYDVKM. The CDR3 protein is CASTFRTGKAFF. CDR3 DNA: TGTGCCAGCACTTTCAGGACAGGGAAAGCTTTCTTT.

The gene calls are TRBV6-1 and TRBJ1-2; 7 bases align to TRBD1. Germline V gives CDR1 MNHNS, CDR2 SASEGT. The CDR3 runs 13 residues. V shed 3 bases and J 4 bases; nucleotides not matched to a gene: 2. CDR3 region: CASSETGTYGYTF. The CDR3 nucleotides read TGTGCCAGCAGTGAGACAGGGACCTATGGCTACACCTTC.

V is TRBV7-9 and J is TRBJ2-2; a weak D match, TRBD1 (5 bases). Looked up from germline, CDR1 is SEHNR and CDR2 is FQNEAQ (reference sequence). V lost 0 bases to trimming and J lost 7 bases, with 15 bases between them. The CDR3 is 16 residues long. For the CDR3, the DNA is TGTGCCAGCAGCTTAGCGCGTCAGGGAACAGACGGGGAGCTGTTTTTT. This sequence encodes CASSLARQGTDGELFF.

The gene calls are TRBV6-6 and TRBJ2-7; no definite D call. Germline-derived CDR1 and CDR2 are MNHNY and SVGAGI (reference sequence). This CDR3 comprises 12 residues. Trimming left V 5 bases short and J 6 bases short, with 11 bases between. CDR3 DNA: TGTGCCAGCAGTCCACTAAACGGCGAGCAGTACTTC. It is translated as CASSPLNGEQYF.

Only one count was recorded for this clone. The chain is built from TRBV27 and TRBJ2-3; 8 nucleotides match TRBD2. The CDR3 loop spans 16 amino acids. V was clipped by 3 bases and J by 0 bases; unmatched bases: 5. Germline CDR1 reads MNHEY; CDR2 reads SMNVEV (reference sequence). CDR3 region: CASSFSGVPSTDTQYF. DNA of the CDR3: TGTGCCAGCAGTTTTAGCGGGGTACCTAGCACAGATACGCAGTATTTT.

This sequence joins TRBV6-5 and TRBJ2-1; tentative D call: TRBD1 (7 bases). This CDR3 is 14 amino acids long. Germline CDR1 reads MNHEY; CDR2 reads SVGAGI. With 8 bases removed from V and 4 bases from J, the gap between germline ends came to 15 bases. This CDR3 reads CASVRGRGYNEQFF. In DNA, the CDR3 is TGTGCCAGCGTTAGGGGGCGGGGATACAATGAGCAGTTCTTC.

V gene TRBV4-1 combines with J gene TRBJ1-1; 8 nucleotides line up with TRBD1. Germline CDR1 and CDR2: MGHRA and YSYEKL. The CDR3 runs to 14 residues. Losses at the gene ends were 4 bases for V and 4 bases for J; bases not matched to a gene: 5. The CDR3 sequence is CASSRGQGGTEAFF. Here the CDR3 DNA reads TGCGCCAGCAGCCGAGGACAGGGTGGCACTGAAGCTTTCTTT.

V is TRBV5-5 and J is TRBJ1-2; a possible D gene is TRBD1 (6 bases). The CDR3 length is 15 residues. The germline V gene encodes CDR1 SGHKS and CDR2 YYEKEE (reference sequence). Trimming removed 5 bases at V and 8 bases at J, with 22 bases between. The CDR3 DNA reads TGTGCCAGCAGATTTACAGGGACGGCAATGGGAGGCTACACCTTC. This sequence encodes CASRFTGTAMGGYTF.

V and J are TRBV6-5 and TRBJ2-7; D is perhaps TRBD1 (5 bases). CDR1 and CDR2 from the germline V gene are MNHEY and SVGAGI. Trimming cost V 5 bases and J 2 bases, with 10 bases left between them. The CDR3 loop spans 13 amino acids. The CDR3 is CASSIDSTYEQYF. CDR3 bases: TGTGCCAGCAGTATAGACAGCACCTACGAGCAGTACTTC.

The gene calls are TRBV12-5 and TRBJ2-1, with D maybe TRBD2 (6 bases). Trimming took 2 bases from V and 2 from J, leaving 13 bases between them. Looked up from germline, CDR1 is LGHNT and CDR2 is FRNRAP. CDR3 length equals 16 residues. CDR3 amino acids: CASGLRGGIAYNEQFF. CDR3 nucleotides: TGTGCTAGTGGTTTGCGAGGAGGGATCGCCTACAATGAGCAGTTCTTC. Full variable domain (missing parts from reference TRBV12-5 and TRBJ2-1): DARVTQTPRHKVTEMGQEVTMRCQPILGHNTVFWYRQTMMQGLELLAYFRNRAPLDDSGMPKDRFSAEMPDATLATLKIQPSEPRDSAVYFCASGLRGGIAYNEQFFGPGTRLTVL.

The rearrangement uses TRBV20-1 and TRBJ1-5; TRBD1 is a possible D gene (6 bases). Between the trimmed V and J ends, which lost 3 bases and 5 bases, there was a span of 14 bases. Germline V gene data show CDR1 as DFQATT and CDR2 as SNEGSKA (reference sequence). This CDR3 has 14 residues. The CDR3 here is CSASQGPFYQPQHF. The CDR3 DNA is TGCAGTGCTAGTCAGGGGCCGTTCTATCAGCCCCAGCATTTT.

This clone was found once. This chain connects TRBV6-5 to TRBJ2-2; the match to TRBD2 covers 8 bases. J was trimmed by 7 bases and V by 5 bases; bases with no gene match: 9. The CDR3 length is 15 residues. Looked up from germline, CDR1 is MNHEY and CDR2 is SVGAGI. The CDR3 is CASSPGGGRHGELFF. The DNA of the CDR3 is TGTGCCAGCAGTCCCGGCGGCGGGAGGCACGGGGAGCTGTTTTTT.

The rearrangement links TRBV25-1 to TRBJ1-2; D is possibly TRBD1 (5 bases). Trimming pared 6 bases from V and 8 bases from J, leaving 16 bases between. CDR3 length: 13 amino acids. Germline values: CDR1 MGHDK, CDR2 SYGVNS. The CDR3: CASSPTWGEGYTF. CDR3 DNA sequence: TGTGCCAGCAGCCCAACCTGGGGCGAGGGCTACACCTTC.

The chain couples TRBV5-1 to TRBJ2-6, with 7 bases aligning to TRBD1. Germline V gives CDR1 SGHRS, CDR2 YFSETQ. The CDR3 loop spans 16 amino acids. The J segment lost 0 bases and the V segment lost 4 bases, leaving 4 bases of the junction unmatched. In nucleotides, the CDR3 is TGCGCCAGCAGCAGGACAGGCCGCTCTGGGGCCAACGTCCTGACTTTC. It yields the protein CASSRTGRSGANVLTF.

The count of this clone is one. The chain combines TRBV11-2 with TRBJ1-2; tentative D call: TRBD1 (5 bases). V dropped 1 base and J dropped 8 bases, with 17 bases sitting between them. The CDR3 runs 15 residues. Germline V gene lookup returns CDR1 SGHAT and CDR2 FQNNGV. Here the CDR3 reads CASSLGQGPGGGYTF. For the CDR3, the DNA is TGTGCCAGCAGCTTAGGCCAGGGCCCAGGTGGGGGCTACACCTTC.

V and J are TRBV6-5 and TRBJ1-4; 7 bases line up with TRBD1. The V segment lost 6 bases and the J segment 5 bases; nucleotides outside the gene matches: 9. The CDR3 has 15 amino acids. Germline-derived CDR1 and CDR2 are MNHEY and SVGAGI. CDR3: CASSPGDRVNEKLFF. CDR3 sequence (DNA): TGTGCCAGCAGCCCGGGAGACAGGGTGAATGAAAAACTGTTTTTT.

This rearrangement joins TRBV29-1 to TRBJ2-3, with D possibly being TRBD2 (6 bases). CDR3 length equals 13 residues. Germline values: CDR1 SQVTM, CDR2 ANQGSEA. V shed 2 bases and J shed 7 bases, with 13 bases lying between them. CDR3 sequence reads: CSVEKRVLNTQYF. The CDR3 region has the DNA TGCAGCGTTGAAAAGCGGGTTTTAAATACGCAGTATTTT.

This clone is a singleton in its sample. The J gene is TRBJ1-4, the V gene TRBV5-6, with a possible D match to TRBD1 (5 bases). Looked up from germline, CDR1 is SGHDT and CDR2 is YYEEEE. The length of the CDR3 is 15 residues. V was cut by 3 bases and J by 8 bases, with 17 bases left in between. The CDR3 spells CASSSSTRGGEKLFF. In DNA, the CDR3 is TGTGCCAGCAGCTCTTCGACCCGCGGGGGGGAAAAACTGTTTTTT.

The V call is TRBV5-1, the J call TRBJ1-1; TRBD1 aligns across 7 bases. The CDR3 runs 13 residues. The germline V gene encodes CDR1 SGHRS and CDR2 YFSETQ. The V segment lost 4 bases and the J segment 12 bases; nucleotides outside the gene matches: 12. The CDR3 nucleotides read TGCGCCAGCAGCCGCGATTTGACAGGGCCAACTTTCTTT. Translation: CASSRDLTGPTFF.

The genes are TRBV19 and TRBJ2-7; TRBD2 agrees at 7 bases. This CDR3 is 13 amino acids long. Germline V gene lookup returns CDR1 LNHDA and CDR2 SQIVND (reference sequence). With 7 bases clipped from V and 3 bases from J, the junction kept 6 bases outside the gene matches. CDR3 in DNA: TGTGCCAGTACCGCGGGAGCCTTCTACGAGCAGTACTTC. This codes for CASTAGAFYEQYF. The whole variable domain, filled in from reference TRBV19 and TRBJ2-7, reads DGGITQSPKYLFRKEGQNVTLSCEQNLNHDAMYWYRQDPGQGLRLIYYSQIVNDFQKGDIAEGYSVSREKKESFPLTVTSAQKNPTAFYLCASTAGAFYEQYFGPGTRLTVT.

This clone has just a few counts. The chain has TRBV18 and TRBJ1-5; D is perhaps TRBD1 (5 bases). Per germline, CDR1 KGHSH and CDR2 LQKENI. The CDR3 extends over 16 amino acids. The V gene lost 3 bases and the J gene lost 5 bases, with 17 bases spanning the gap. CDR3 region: CASSPRESWGDQPQHF. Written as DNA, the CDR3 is TGTGCCAGCTCACCCCGGGAGAGTTGGGGGGATCAGCCCCAGCATTTT.